A selection of T cell receptor beta chains follows, all from one sample in a study of control samples from healthy donors and cancer patients. This table comes from immunoSEQ multiplex PCR, and its TCRdb copy is limited to in-frame clones, with some not included. In the table there are about 71,000 clones, approximately 89% of which are singletons. The sequenced sample was PBMCs. The source is a man in his fifties or sixties with lung cancer. CDR3s include the opening cysteine and the closing phenylalanine or tryptophan. The order of the fields is V gene, clone size, D gene, J gene, CDR3 DNA, CDR3 protein. A D gene is named only where the DNA matches it firmly. Clone sizes are given selectively: once, few, many, or a class where the clone is expanded.

>TRBV25-1|-|-|TRBJ1-4
TGTGCCAGCAGTGACCAATTTGGCCTACTGTTTTTT
CASSDQFGLLFF
>TRBV14|-|TRBD2|TRBJ2-5
TGTGCCAGCAGCCAGGGGACTAGCCGAGTTTACTTC
CASSQGTSRVYF
>TRBV5-1|once|TRBD2|TRBJ2-5
TGCGCCAGCAGCTCGGGGACTAGCGGGGGAGACCAAGAGACCCAGTACTTC
CASSSGTSGGDQETQYF
>TRBV12-3/TRBV12-4|-|-|TRBJ1-2
TGTGCCAGCAGTGCCCAGACGAGTGGCTACACCTTC
CASSAQTSGYTF
>TRBV14|-|-|TRBJ2-7
TGTGCCAGCAGCCCAGGGGGGCCCTACGAGCAGTACTTC
CASSPGGPYEQYF
>TRBV5-5|-|-|TRBJ1-5
TGTGCCAGCAGCTTGGGCAGGGAAAGGGGTCAGCCCCAGCATTTT
CASSLGRERGQPQHF
>TRBV7-9|-|-|TRBJ2-2
TGTGCCAGCAGCTCCGAGACAGGGGAGCTGTTTTTT
CASSSETGELFF
>TRBV2|-|-|TRBJ2-2
TGTGCCAGCAGTCCCGAAACCGGGGAGCTGTTTTTT
CASSPETGELFF
>TRBV18|-|-|TRBJ2-6
TGTGCCAGCTCACCAATAACCTCTGGGGCCAACGTCCTGACTTTC
CASSPITSGANVLTF
>TRBV25-1|-|-|TRBJ1-2
TGTGCCAGCAGTGAGTACAGGACCTATGGCTACACCTTC
CASSEYRTYGYTF
>TRBV19|-|TRBD2|TRBJ2-1
TGTGCCAGTAGCCGTTCTAGCGGCGACTACAATGAGCAGTTCTTC
CASSRSSGDYNEQFF
>TRBV5-4|-|-|TRBJ1-3
TGTGCCAGCCGGGGGCCACTCTCTGGAAACACCATATATTTT
CASRGPLSGNTIYF
>TRBV29-1|-|-|TRBJ2-2
TGCAGCGTTGAGGCAGGAGGTAGGGGCGGTGGCCCCGGGGAGCTGTTTTTT
CSVEAGGRGGGPGELFF
>TRBV4-1|-|TRBD1|TRBJ1-5
TGCGCCAGCAGCCAAGATAGGGCAGGGGGGAGAAATCAGCCCCAGCATTTT
CASSQDRAGGRNQPQHF
>TRBV3-1/TRBV3-2|-|TRBD1|TRBJ2-3
TGTGCCAGCAGCCAACGGACAGGGGGACGTGATACGCAGTATTTT
CASSQRTGGRDTQYF
>TRBV30|-|-|TRBJ1-6
TGTGCCTGGAGTGTCCAACAGACCTCTAATTCACCCCTCCACTTT
CAWSVQQTSNSPLHF
>TRBV12-5|-|-|TRBJ1-1
TGTGCTAGTGGACCCGGCACTGAAGCTTTCTTT
CASGPGTEAFF
>TRBV30|-|TRBD1|TRBJ1-6
TGTGCCTGGACTACCGGGGTCGCAGGGGGATCACCCCTCCACTTT
CAWTTGVAGGSPLHF
>TRBV4-1|few|-|TRBJ2-7
TGCGCCAGCAGCCAAGAGTCGTGGGGCGAGACCTACGAGCAGTACTTC
CASSQESWGETYEQYF
>TRBV9|-|-|TRBJ1-5
TGTGCCAGCAGCGTAGACAGCGGGGGCAATCAGCCCCAGCATTTT
CASSVDSGGNQPQHF
>TRBV21-1|-|-|TRBJ1-1
TGTGCCAGCAGCAGCGGCAGGGCGGGAACTGAAGCTTTCTTT
CASSSGRAGTEAFF
>TRBV7-2|-|-|TRBJ2-1
TGTGCCAGCAGCGAATCGAGCTCCTACAATGAGCAGTTCTTC
CASSESSSYNEQFF
>TRBV3-1/TRBV3-2|-|-|TRBJ2-2
TGTGCCAGCAGGGCGGTCACCAACACCGGGGAGCTGTTTTTT
CASRAVTNTGELFF
>TRBV7-8|-|-|TRBJ1-5
TGTGCCAGCAGCTTGGACCGAGGGCCCCAGCATTTT
CASSLDRGPQHF
>TRBV5-1|-|TRBD1|TRBJ2-5
TGCGCCAGCAGCTTGGGCAGGGGGCTCTCACAAGAGACCCAGTACTTC
CASSLGRGLSQETQYF
>TRBV6-1|once|TRBD1|TRBJ1-5
TGTGCCAGCAGTGAAAGGGACAGGGGCTCTTATCAGCCCCAGCATTTT
CASSERDRGSYQPQHF
>TRBV12-5|-|-|TRBJ2-3
TGTGCTAGTGGTGTCGGGGGGCACACAGATACGCAGTATTTT
CASGVGGHTDTQYF
>TRBV12-5|-|-|TRBJ1-1
TGTGCTAGTGGTTTGGATCCGGGGGGGGAAGCTTTCTTT
CASGLDPGGEAFF
>TRBV10-1|once|-|TRBJ2-2
TGCGCCAGCAGTGAGTCGAAATGGGCCGGGGAGCTGTTTTTT
CASSESKWAGELFF
>TRBV6-5|-|TRBD1|TRBJ1-2
TGTGCCAGCAGCTATCAGGGGGCAGGTGGCTACACCTTC
CASSYQGAGGYTF
>TRBV5-4|-|-|TRBJ1-6
TGTGCCAGCAGCTCCGCAAGGGCAGAATATAATTCACCCCTCCACTTT
CASSSARAEYNSPLHF
>TRBV5-1|few|TRBD1|TRBJ1-2
TGCGCCAGCAGTCTGGGGACAGGGGTTGGCTACACCTTC
CASSLGTGVGYTF
>TRBV10-1|-|-|TRBJ2-2
TGCGCCAGCCCCAGGTCGGTGGCGAACACCGGGGAGCTGTTTTTT
CASPRSVANTGELFF
>TRBV2|-|TRBD1|TRBJ1-2
TGTGCCAGCAGCATAAATGGACAGGGGACGGGCTACACCTTC
CASSINGQGTGYTF